A selection of T cell receptor beta chains follows, all from one sample in a study of OX40 agonist ivuxolimab in advanced cancers. The table came from immunoSEQ multiplex PCR; TCRdb's copy has only in-frame clones and leaves some out. The sample lists 65,000 to 80,000 clones; 85% to 95% were seen once. The material was CD4+ or CD8+ T cells sorted from blood, obtained in a trial of the OX40 agonist ivuxolimab. The receptor source for this set is an adult with an advanced solid tumor such as melanoma, head and neck, liver or kidney cancer. CDR3s include the opening cysteine and the closing phenylalanine or tryptophan. A D gene is named only where the DNA matches it firmly. Size values are once, few and many counts, or a class for expanded clones, and some rows have none.

V gene	D gene	J gene	clone size	CDR3 DNA	CDR3 protein
TRBV7-2	.	TRBJ2-7	.	TGTGCCAGCAGCTTATCTGTTGTTGGTGAGGGTAGTGCCTACGAGCAGTACTTC	CASSLSVVGEGSAYEQYF
TRBV19	.	TRBJ1-1	.	TGTGCCAGTAGTCCCCGGACAGATGAAGCTTTCTTT	CASSPRTDEAFF
TRBV21-1	.	TRBJ1-2	.	TGTGCCAGCAGCAAACAGCTCTATGGCTACACCTTC	CASSKQLYGYTF
TRBV27	TRBD2	TRBJ2-1	.	TGTGCCAGCAGTTTAGGGACTAGCGGGCTAAATGAGCAGTTCTTC	CASSLGTSGLNEQFF
TRBV5-8	TRBD1	TRBJ2-7	.	TGTGCCAGCAGCTCCGGGACAGCAACCTACGAGCAGTACTTC	CASSSGTATYEQYF
TRBV30	.	TRBJ1-6	.	TGTGCCTGGTGGGACGGCTCCTATAATTCACCCCTCCACTTT	CAWWDGSYNSPLHF
TRBV19	.	TRBJ1-1	once	TGTGCCAGTACCATCAAACAGACAGGGAACACTGAAGCTTTCTTT	CASTIKQTGNTEAFF
TRBV27	TRBD1	TRBJ2-7	.	TGTGCCAGCGGACAGGGGTCCTACGAGCAGTACTTC	CASGQGSYEQYF
TRBV2	.	TRBJ2-3	.	TGTGCCAGCAGTGATTGGGTGGGAAGCGGAGACCGCACAGATACGCAGTATTTT	CASSDWVGSGDRTDTQYF
TRBV6-5	.	TRBJ1-2	.	TGTGCCAGCAGTTCGAGTAGGACCAGAGCTAACTATGGCTACACCTTC	CASSSSRTRANYGYTF
TRBV14	.	TRBJ1-2	.	TGCGCCAGCAGCCAGGCCAGCTATGGCTACACCTTC	CASSQASYGYTF
TRBV7-8	.	TRBJ2-3	once	TGTGCCAGCAGCTCGAGGACAGATACGCAGTATTTT	CASSSRTDTQYF
TRBV6-5	.	TRBJ1-2	.	TGTGCCAGCAGCTACCTTCGGGGGGATGAGGTGCCTGGCTACACCTTC	CASSYLRGDEVPGYTF
TRBV19	.	TRBJ1-1	many	TGTGCCAGTAGTCGAGGGGTTGAAGCTTTCTTT	CASSRGVEAFF
TRBV5-1	TRBD2	TRBJ2-7	.	TGCGCCAGCAGCTTGGCACGAGCGGGAGGTAACGAGCAGTACTTC	CASSLARAGGNEQYF
TRBV7-8	TRBD1	TRBJ1-2	.	TGTGCCAGCAGCTTATCGGGACAGGGTGTAGGCTATGGCTACACCTTC	CASSLSGQGVGYGYTF
TRBV9	.	TRBJ1-2	.	TGTGCCAGCAGCGGGGGGAGTGTTTATGGCTACACCTTC	CASSGGSVYGYTF
TRBV19	.	TRBJ1-5	.	TGTGCCAGTAGTATGATCCCACGGGGCGATCAGCCCCAGCATTTT	CASSMIPRGDQPQHF
TRBV7-3	TRBD1	TRBJ1-1	.	TGTGCCAGCAGCTGTGAAGGCGTGGACAGGGGGGTTTCCATGAACACTGAAGCTTTCTTT	CASSCEGVDRGVSMNTEAFF
TRBV15	TRBD2	TRBJ2-7	.	TGTGCCACCAGCAGAGAGAAAGGCGGGAGGATCTACGAGCAGTACTTC	CATSREKGGRIYEQYF